A selection of T cell receptor beta chains follows, all from one sample in a study of T cell repertoires in cytomegalovirus infection. TCRdb ran MiXCR on the reads and lists one entry per CDR3 protein. The data contain about 260,000 distinct CDR3 sequences, 9.1% of them singletons. Input material: PBMCs. The receptors originated from a human donor in good health (CMV status not recorded). Some clones in this sample may be carry-over from other donors' samples. Each CDR3 is given with its conserved first and last residue. Each record gives: J gene, V gene, clone size, D gene, CDR3 DNA, CDR3 protein. The D gene is left open where the match is weak. Size is omitted from some rows. Given values are once, few, many or a class for expanded clones.

>TRBJ1-6|TRBV20-1|-|-
TGCAGTGCATCGGACCTCCGGGGGAATTCACCCCTCCACTTT
CSASDLRGNSPLHF
>TRBJ2-7|TRBV5-1|-|-
TGCGCCAGCAGCTTGGTAGCCGACGAGCAGTACTTC
CASSLVADEQYF
>TRBJ1-1|TRBV19|few|TRBD1
TGTGCCAGTATTGAACAGGGGGCTTTTATGAACACTGAAGCTTTCTTT
CASIEQGAFMNTEAFF
>TRBJ2-1|TRBV6-2/TRBV6-3|-|TRBD2
TGTGCCAGCAAATTGACTAGCACGGGGGGTGAGCAGTTCTTC
CASKLTSTGGEQFF
>TRBJ2-6|TRBV13|few|TRBD1
TGTGCCAGCAGCTTACCCGGACAGGGGGCGCCTGGGGCCAACGTCCTGACTTTC
CASSLPGQGAPGANVLTF
>TRBJ2-7|TRBV7-8|many|-
TGTGCCAGCAGCTTCGCCAGGGGCGAGCAGTACTTC
CASSFARGEQYF
>TRBJ1-3|TRBV28|many|-
TGTGCCAGCAGTTTAAGACCAACGAATGGAAACACCATATATTTT
CASSLRPTNGNTIYF
>TRBJ1-6|TRBV5-1|-|TRBD1
TGCGCCAGCAGCTCGACAGGGAAGGATAATTCACCCCTCCACTTT
CASSSTGKDNSPLHF
>TRBJ2-3|TRBV7-2|few|TRBD2
TGTGCCAGCAGCTTAGGCCTAGCGGGAGCCGGAGATACGCAGTATTTT
CASSLGLAGAGDTQYF
>TRBJ1-3|TRBV20-1|once|TRBD1
TGCAGTGCGAGGGACAGGCCGGGAAACACCATATATTTT
CSARDRPGNTIYF
>TRBJ2-7|TRBV7-2|many|TRBD2
TGTGCCAGCAGCTCCGGACTAGCGGAAGCCTACGAGCAGTACTTC
CASSSGLAEAYEQYF
>TRBJ2-7|TRBV28|many|-
TGTGCCAGCAGTTTCCGATTAGACAGCTTGGGGTACGAGCAGTACTTC
CASSFRLDSLGYEQYF
>TRBJ2-7|TRBV5-5|many|TRBD1
TGTGCCAGCAGGACCGGACAGGGGGCGATGCTTTCCTACGAGCAGTACTTC
CASRTGQGAMLSYEQYF
>TRBJ2-1|TRBV7-2|-|-
TGTGCCAGCAGCTCCGACTGGGCCTCCTACAATGAGCAGTTCTTC
CASSSDWASYNEQFF
>TRBJ1-1|TRBV11-2|many|-
TGTGCCAGCAGCCTAGGCCACAGCATATCCCTGAACACTGAAGCTTTCTTT
CASSLGHSISLNTEAFF
>TRBJ1-1|TRBV20-1|many|-
TGCAGTGCTAGACGTAGGAACACTGAAGCTTTCTTT
CSARRRNTEAFF
>TRBJ1-1|TRBV12-3/TRBV12-4|many|-
TGTGCCAGCAGTTTGGGGGGACCTCCGAACACTGAAGCTTTCTTT
CASSLGGPPNTEAFF
>TRBJ1-1|TRBV12-3/TRBV12-4|many|-
TGTGCCAGCAGCCCGTCCCAGATTCACACTGAAGCTTTCTTT
CASSPSQIHTEAFF
>TRBJ1-1|TRBV7-3|many|-
TGTGCCAGCAGCCCCGGGGGTAGGAGCCAATACACTGAAGCTTTCTTT
CASSPGGRSQYTEAFF
>TRBJ2-3|TRBV20-1|-|TRBD1
TGCAGTGCTCGCATGACAGGGTTCACAGATACGCAGTATTTT
CSARMTGFTDTQYF
>TRBJ1-5|TRBV7-9|many|-
TGTGCCAGCAGCCCCCAGGCCCTCGGGCCCCAGCATTTT
CASSPQALGPQHF
>TRBJ2-7|TRBV7-2|many|-
TGTGCCAGCAGCTTAGTCGGCAGCTCCTACGAGCAGTACTTC
CASSLVGSSYEQYF
>TRBJ1-6|TRBV7-9|many|-
TGTGCCAGCAGCCCCGACAGGAGCTCCTATAATTCACCCCTCCACTTT
CASSPDRSSYNSPLHF
>TRBJ2-7|TRBV6-2/TRBV6-3|many|-
TGTGCCAGCAGTTACTCGCCCCCGTCGTTACAGGGATCCTACGAGCAGTACTTC
CASSYSPPSLQGSYEQYF
>TRBJ2-1|TRBV14|-|TRBD1
TGTGCCAGCAGCCAAGAGTTCAGGGGGAACAATGAGCAGTTCTTC
CASSQEFRGNNEQFF
>TRBJ2-1|TRBV11-2|-|TRBD2
TGTGCCAGCAGCTTATCGGGCGGGAGGGCCGATGAGCAGTTCTTC
CASSLSGGRADEQFF
>TRBJ1-2|TRBV19|-|TRBD1
TGTGCCAGTCGGGGGGACAGGAACTATGGCTACACCTTC
CASRGDRNYGYTF
>TRBJ2-3|TRBV29-1|few|-
TGCAGCGTTACCTTGACGGGAGATACGCAGTATTTT
CSVTLTGDTQYF
>TRBJ2-1|TRBV12-5|-|TRBD2
TGTGCTAGTGGCCCGGGGGGCTCCTACAATGAGCAGTTCTTC
CASGPGGSYNEQFF
>TRBJ1-6|TRBV6-1|many|-
TGTGCCACGTGGGACTATAATTCACCCCTCCACTTT
CATWDYNSPLHF
>TRBJ1-6|TRBV7-2|many|-
TGTGCCAGCAGTACCCTGGTCGCACCCCTCCACTTT
CASSTLVAPLHF
>TRBJ1-5|TRBV11-2|many|-
TGTGCCAGCAGCCCGGGGGACGGTCAGCCCCAGCATTTT
CASSPGDGQPQHF